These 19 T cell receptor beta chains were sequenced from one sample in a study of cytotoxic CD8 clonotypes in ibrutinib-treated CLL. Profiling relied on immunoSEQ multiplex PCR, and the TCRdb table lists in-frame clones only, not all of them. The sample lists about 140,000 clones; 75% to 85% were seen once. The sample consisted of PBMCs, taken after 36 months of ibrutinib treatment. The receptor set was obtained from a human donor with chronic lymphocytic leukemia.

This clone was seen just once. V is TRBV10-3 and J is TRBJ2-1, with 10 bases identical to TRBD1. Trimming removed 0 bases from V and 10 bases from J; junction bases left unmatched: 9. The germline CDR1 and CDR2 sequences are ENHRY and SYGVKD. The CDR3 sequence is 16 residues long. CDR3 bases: TGTGCCATCAGTGAGTCTGGGGACAGGGGAAGCGCCGAGCAGTTCTTC. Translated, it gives CAISESGDRGSAEQFF.

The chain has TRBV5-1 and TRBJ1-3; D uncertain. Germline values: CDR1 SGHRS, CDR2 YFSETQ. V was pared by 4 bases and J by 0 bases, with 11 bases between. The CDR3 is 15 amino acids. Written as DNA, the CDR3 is TGCGCCAGCAGCCCCGGACCGCGCTCTGGAAACACCATATATTTT. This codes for CASSPGPRSGNTIYF.

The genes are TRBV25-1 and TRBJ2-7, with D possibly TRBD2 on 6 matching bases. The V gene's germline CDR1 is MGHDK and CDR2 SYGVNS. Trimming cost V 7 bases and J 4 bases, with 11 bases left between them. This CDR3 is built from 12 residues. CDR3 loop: CASTLEGYEQYF. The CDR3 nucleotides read TGTGCCAGCACCCTGGAGGGATACGAGCAGTACTTC.

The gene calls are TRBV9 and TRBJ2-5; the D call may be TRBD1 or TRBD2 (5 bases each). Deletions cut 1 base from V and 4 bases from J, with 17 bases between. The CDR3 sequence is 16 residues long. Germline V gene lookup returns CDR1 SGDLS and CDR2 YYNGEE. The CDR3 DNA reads TGTGCCAGCAGCGTACGAGGGGCCCAAGGAGGAGAGACCCAGTACTTC. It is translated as CASSVRGAQGGETQYF.

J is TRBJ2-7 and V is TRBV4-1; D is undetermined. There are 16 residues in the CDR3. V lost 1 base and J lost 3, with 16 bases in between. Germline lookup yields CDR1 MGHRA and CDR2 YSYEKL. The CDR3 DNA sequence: TGCGCCAGCAGCCAAGCCCCGAGACGCCCCCGCTACGAGCAGTACTTC. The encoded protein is CASSQAPRRPRYEQYF.

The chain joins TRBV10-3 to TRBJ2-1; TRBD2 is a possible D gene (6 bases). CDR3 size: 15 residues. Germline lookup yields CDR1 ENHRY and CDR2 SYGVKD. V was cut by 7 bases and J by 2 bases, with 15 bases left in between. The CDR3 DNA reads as TGTGCCATCAATCCCGAGCGGGTCACCTACAATGAGCAGTTCTTC. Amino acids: CAINPERVTYNEQFF.

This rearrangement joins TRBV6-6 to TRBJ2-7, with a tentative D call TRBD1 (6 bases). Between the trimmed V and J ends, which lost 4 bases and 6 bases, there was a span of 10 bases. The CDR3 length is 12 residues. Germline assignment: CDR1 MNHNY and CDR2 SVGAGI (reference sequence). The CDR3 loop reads CASSSHRVEQYF. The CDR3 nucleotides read TGTGCCAGCAGTTCCCACAGGGTCGAGCAGTACTTC.

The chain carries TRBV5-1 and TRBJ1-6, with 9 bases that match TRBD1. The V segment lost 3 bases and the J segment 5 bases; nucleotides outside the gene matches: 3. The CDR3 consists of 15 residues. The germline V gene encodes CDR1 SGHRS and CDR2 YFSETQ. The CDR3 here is CASSSGQGNNSPLHF. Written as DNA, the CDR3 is TGCGCCAGCAGCTCGGGACAGGGAAATAATTCACCCCTCCACTTT.

CDR3 amino acids: CASSFTPTGDTEAFF. The CDR3 coding sequence is TGCGCCAGCAGCTTTACCCCTACAGGGGACACTGAAGCTTTCTTT. This chain links TRBV5-1 with TRBJ1-1; 7 nucleotides align to TRBD1. Trimming cost V 2 bases and J 3 bases; bases outside gene matches: 7. The CDR3 consists of 15 residues. Germline V gene sequence: CDR1 SGHRS, CDR2 YFSETQ.

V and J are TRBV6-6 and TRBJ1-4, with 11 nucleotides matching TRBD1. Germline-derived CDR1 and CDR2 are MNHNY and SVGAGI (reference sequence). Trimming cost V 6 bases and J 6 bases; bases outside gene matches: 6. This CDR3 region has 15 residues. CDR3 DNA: TGTGCCAGCAGCCGAAGGACAGGGGGCTATGAAAAACTGTTTTTT. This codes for CASSRRTGGYEKLFF.

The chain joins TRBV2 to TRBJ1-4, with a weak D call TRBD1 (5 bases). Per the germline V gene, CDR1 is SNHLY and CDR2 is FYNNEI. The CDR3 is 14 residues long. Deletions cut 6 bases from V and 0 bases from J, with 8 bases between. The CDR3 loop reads CASRWGATNEKLFF. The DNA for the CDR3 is TGTGCCAGCAGATGGGGGGCAACTAATGAAAAACTGTTTTTT.

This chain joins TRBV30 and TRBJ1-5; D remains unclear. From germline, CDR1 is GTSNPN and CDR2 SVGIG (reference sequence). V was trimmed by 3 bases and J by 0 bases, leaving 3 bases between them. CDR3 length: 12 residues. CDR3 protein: CAWRDSNQPQHF. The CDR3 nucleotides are TGTGCCTGGAGGGATAGCAATCAGCCCCAGCATTTT.

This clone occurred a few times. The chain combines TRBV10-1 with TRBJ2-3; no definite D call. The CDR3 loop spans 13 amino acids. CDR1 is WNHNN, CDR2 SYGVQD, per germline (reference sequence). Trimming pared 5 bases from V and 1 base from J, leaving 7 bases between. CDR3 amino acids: CASSRMRTDTQYF. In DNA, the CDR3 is TGCGCCAGCAGTAGAATGCGCACAGATACGCAGTATTTT.

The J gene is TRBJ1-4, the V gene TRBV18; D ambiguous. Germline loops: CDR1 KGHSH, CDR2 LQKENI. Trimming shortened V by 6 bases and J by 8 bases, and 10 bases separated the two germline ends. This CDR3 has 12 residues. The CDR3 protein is CASSESGEKLFF. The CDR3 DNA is TGTGCCAGCTCCGAAAGCGGGGAAAAACTGTTTTTT.

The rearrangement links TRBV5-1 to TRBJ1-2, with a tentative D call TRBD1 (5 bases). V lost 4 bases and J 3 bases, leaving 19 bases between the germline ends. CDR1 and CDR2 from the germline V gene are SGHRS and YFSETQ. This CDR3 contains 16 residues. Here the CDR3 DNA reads TGCGCCAGCAGCCCTTCGGGGACGGTCAACTACTATGGCTACACCTTC. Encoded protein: CASSPSGTVNYYGYTF. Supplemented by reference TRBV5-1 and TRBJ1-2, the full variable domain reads KAGVTQTPRYLIKTRGQQVTLSCSPISGHRSVSWYQQTPGQGLQFLFEYFSETQRNKGNFPGRFSGRQFSNSRSEMNVSTLELGDSALYLCASSPSGTVNYYGYTFGSGTRLTVV.

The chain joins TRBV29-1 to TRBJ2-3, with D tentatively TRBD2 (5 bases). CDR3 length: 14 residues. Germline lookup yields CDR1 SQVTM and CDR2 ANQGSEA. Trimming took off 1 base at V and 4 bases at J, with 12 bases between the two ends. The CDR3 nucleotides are TGCAGCGTTGAAGCCCCCCTGAGGGCAGATACGCAGTATTTT. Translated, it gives CSVEAPLRADTQYF.

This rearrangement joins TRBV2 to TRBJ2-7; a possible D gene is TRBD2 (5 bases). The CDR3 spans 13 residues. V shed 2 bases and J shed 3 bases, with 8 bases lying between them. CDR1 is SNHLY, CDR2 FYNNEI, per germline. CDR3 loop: CASSEKRHYEQYF. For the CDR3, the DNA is TGTGCCAGCAGTGAAAAGCGGCACTACGAGCAGTACTTC.

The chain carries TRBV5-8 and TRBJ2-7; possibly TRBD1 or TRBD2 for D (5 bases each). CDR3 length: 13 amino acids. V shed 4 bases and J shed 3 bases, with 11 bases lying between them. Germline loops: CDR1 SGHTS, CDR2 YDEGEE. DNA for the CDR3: TGTGCCAGCAGCCCGGGACCCAGCTACGAGCAGTACTTC. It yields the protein CASSPGPSYEQYF.

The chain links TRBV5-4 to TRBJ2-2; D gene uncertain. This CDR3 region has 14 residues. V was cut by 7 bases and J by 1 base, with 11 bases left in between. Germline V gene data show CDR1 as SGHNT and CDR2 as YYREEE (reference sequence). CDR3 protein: CASFFYLNTGELFF. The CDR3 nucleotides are TGTGCCAGCTTCTTCTACTTGAACACCGGGGAGCTGTTTTTT.